The 5 T cell receptor beta chains below were found in one sample sequenced in a study of blood T cell repertoires in COVID-19. The assay was immunoSEQ multiplex PCR, and TCRdb's table has in-frame clones only and misses some. The sample includes under 150,000 clones, 65% to 90% of them seen just once. Specimen: peripheral blood. All receptors come from a woman aged 55-70 years with active or convalescent COVID-19.

This clone was counted a single time. V and J are TRBV6-6 and TRBJ2-7, with D maybe TRBD1 (5 bases). V gave up 5 bases and J gave up 1 base, with 6 bases separating them. Germline-derived CDR1 and CDR2 are MNHNY and SVGAGI (reference sequence). The length of the CDR3 is 12 residues. The CDR3 nucleotides are TGTGCCAGCAGTCGACAGTCCTACGAGCAGTACTTC. Translating it yields CASSRQSYEQYF.

This clone has just a few counts. The J gene is TRBJ2-2, the V gene TRBV28; 8 nucleotides match TRBD1. CDR1 is MDHEN, CDR2 SYDVKM, per germline. The junction had 7 bases not matched to a gene; V was cut back by 5 bases and J by 5 bases. CDR3 length: 15 residues. The CDR3 is CASSLGTGETGELFF. CDR3 DNA sequence: TGTGCCAGCAGTCTTGGGACAGGAGAGACCGGGGAGCTGTTTTTT.

The rearrangement joins TRBV14 to TRBJ2-4; 7 bases agree with TRBD2. The junction had 8 bases not matched to a gene; V was cut back by 0 bases and J by 0 bases. The germline CDR1 and CDR2 sequences are SGHDN and FVKESK. The CDR3 extends over 18 amino acids. The CDR3 bases are TGTGCCAGCAGCCAAGATTCGAGGGAGGGATTAGCCAAAAACATTCAGTACTTC. As protein: CASSQDSREGLAKNIQYF.

The rearrangement joins TRBV6-5 to TRBJ1-5, with 7 bases aligning to TRBD1. V was pared by 6 bases and J by 5 bases, with 4 bases of the junction left unmatched. The CDR3 has 13 residues. Germline V lookup: CDR1 MNHEY, CDR2 SVGAGI. CDR3 region: CASRPDRDQPQHF. As DNA, the CDR3 is TGTGCCAGCAGGCCTGACAGGGATCAGCCCCAGCATTTT.

The rearrangement joins TRBV27 to TRBJ1-4; D possibly corresponds to TRBD1 (6 bases). The germline gives CDR1 MNHEY, CDR2 SMNVEV (reference sequence). The CDR3 contains 16 residues. The germline V and J ends were trimmed by 2 bases and 2 bases, with 12 bases remaining between them. The CDR3 loop reads CASSLNGGRTNEKLFF. The CDR3, as DNA: TGTGCCAGCAGTTTAAACGGGGGGCGGACTAATGAAAAACTGTTTTTT.